This TCR beta chain is drawn from a study of response to subunit inactivated influenza vaccine. This clonotype was counted only a few times. As yet, its antigen is unknown. Germline V gives CDR1 LNHNV, CDR2 YYDKDF (reference sequence). This CDR3 is built from 13 residues. With 6 bases clipped from V and 8 bases from J, the junction kept 3 bases outside the gene matches. Study-level results: Each seasonal influenza vaccination, the authors suggested, recruits few new T cells.

A single record per CDR3 protein comes from TCRdb applying MiXCR to the RT-PCR reads. In the table there are roughly 170,000 distinct CDR3 sequences, roughly 8.7% of which are singletons. This sequence joins TRBV15 and TRBJ1-6; TRBD1 matches at 8 bases. The sequences come from non-naive T cells sorted from PBMCs, collected on the day of vaccination. The receptor was isolated from a man between 45 and 60 years old who received an inactivated influenza vaccine. CDR3 amino acids: CATRDRADSPLHF. In DNA form, the CDR3 reads TGTGCCACCAGGGACAGGGCTGATTCACCCCTCCACTTT. Full variable domain (outside the CDR3, taken from reference TRBV15 and TRBJ1-6): DAMVIQNPRYQVTQFGKPVTLSCSQTLNHNVMYWYQQKSSQAPKLLFHYYDKDFNNEADTPDNFQSRRPNTSFCFLDIRSPGLGDTAMYLCATRDRADSPLHFGNGTRLTVT.